The rows below give T cell receptor beta chains drawn from one sample of a study of T-cell memory formation after mild COVID-19. A single record per CDR3 protein comes from TCRdb applying MiXCR to the 5' RACE reads. The sample holds 150,000 or so distinct CDR3 sequences; roughly 10% are singletons and the top ten take about 3.5%. Material for sequencing was PBMCs or a T cell subset sorted from them (not recorded which). The receptors stem from a man aged 18 to 29 who had mild COVID-19 (a few samples of this study predate the infection). Cell type and time point are not known. Both conserved end residues are trimmed from each CDR3. A D gene is named only where the DNA matches it firmly. A clone size is listed for some rows: how often the clone was seen (once, few, many), or a class if it is expanded.

d_call: .
cdr3_length: 16
v_call: TRBV11-3
clone_size: few
j_call: TRBJ2-2
cdr3_aa: ASSLAHGGSLITGELF

d_call: .
cdr3_length: 13
v_call: TRBV12-3/TRBV12-4
clone_size: few
j_call: TRBJ2-2
cdr3_aa: ASSLRSGNTGELF

d_call: .
cdr3_length: 10
v_call: TRBV5-1
clone_size: .
j_call: TRBJ2-3
cdr3_aa: ASSLSRHTQY

d_call: .
cdr3_length: 11
v_call: TRBV9
clone_size: few
j_call: TRBJ1-5
cdr3_aa: ASSVGGFQPQH

d_call: TRBD1
cdr3_length: 11
v_call: TRBV5-1
clone_size: .
j_call: TRBJ1-2
cdr3_aa: ASSDRDRDGYT

d_call: .
cdr3_length: 14
v_call: TRBV12-3/TRBV12-4
clone_size: .
j_call: TRBJ1-2
cdr3_aa: ASSPARPQRRYGYT

d_call: TRBD1
cdr3_length: 18
v_call: TRBV28
clone_size: .
j_call: TRBJ1-5
cdr3_aa: ASGEIPGQGGKWGNQPQH

d_call: TRBD2
cdr3_length: 12
v_call: TRBV20-1
clone_size: few
j_call: TRBJ2-5
cdr3_aa: SAFQRGGQETQY

d_call: .
cdr3_length: 12
v_call: TRBV3-1
clone_size: .
j_call: TRBJ1-1
cdr3_aa: ASSQSAYGTEAF

d_call: TRBD2
cdr3_length: 13
v_call: TRBV6-6
clone_size: .
j_call: TRBJ2-1
cdr3_aa: ASSSTGTSGNEQF

d_call: .
cdr3_length: 13
v_call: TRBV5-5
clone_size: many
j_call: TRBJ2-7
cdr3_aa: ASSMITSGTYEQY

d_call: TRBD2
cdr3_length: 13
v_call: TRBV5-5
clone_size: many
j_call: TRBJ2-1
cdr3_aa: ASPGDSGGYKLQF

d_call: .
cdr3_length: 12
v_call: TRBV5-1
clone_size: few
j_call: TRBJ1-6
cdr3_aa: ASSLGGVDSPLH

d_call: .
cdr3_length: 12
v_call: TRBV11-3
clone_size: .
j_call: TRBJ2-3
cdr3_aa: ASSFQQGGGTQY

d_call: TRBD2
cdr3_length: 14
v_call: TRBV19
clone_size: few
j_call: TRBJ2-1
cdr3_aa: ASWGSTSGAYNEQF

d_call: TRBD2
cdr3_length: 15
v_call: TRBV7-3
clone_size: .
j_call: TRBJ2-1
cdr3_aa: ASSPPRLAGGDNEQF

d_call: .
cdr3_length: 15
v_call: TRBV5-1
clone_size: few
j_call: TRBJ2-2
cdr3_aa: ASSAITDSRGAGELF

d_call: .
cdr3_length: 11
v_call: TRBV19
clone_size: .
j_call: TRBJ1-1
cdr3_aa: ASRTEQTLEAF

d_call: .
cdr3_length: 10
v_call: TRBV6-5
clone_size: many
j_call: TRBJ1-6
cdr3_aa: ASRLGDSPLH

d_call: .
cdr3_length: 11
v_call: TRBV6-2/TRBV6-3
clone_size: .
j_call: TRBJ1-2
cdr3_aa: ASSYPGGGGYT

d_call: TRBD2
cdr3_length: 13
v_call: TRBV5-1
clone_size: .
j_call: TRBJ2-1
cdr3_aa: ASSHGTSGANEQF

d_call: TRBD2
cdr3_length: 14
v_call: TRBV5-1
clone_size: many
j_call: TRBJ2-1
cdr3_aa: ASSLGGLAGYNEQF

d_call: .
cdr3_length: 11
v_call: TRBV5-8
clone_size: medium-sized
j_call: TRBJ1-2
cdr3_aa: ASSLYAGPGYT

d_call: .
cdr3_length: 11
v_call: TRBV18
clone_size: .
j_call: TRBJ2-2
cdr3_aa: ASSRTETGELF

d_call: TRBD2
cdr3_length: 15
v_call: TRBV11-2
clone_size: .
j_call: TRBJ2-5
cdr3_aa: ASSSGTSGGLQETQY

d_call: .
cdr3_length: 10
v_call: TRBV19
clone_size: .
j_call: TRBJ1-1
cdr3_aa: ASSPRGGTAF

d_call: .
cdr3_length: 16
v_call: TRBV3-1
clone_size: .
j_call: TRBJ1-1
cdr3_aa: ASSQDPARGAFYTEAF

d_call: .
cdr3_length: 11
v_call: TRBV9
clone_size: few
j_call: TRBJ2-1
cdr3_aa: ASSVAPSLEQF

d_call: .
cdr3_length: 14
v_call: TRBV5-1
clone_size: few
j_call: TRBJ2-4
cdr3_aa: ASSLAPGTDKNIQY

d_call: .
cdr3_length: 10
v_call: TRBV29-1
clone_size: few
j_call: TRBJ2-5
cdr3_aa: SVGGFWETQY

d_call: .
cdr3_length: 12
v_call: TRBV7-9
clone_size: few
j_call: TRBJ1-6
cdr3_aa: ASSLEGRNSPLH

d_call: TRBD1
cdr3_length: 14
v_call: TRBV4-1
clone_size: many
j_call: TRBJ2-7
cdr3_aa: ASSPSGQGYSYEQY

d_call: TRBD2
cdr3_length: 14
v_call: TRBV14
clone_size: .
j_call: TRBJ2-3
cdr3_aa: ASSQVGGGFTDTQY

d_call: .
cdr3_length: 12
v_call: TRBV28
clone_size: few
j_call: TRBJ2-1
cdr3_aa: ASSQTSSANEQF

d_call: TRBD1
cdr3_length: 11
v_call: TRBV28
clone_size: many
j_call: TRBJ1-6
cdr3_aa: ASSRDSNSPLH

d_call: .
cdr3_length: 11
v_call: TRBV6-2/TRBV6-3
clone_size: .
j_call: TRBJ1-2
cdr3_aa: ASNRDGSNGYT

d_call: .
cdr3_length: 10
v_call: TRBV12-3/TRBV12-4
clone_size: .
j_call: TRBJ2-3
cdr3_aa: ASSFGSDTQY

d_call: TRBD1
cdr3_length: 13
v_call: TRBV10-3
clone_size: .
j_call: TRBJ2-5
cdr3_aa: AIRAGDRGQETQY

d_call: TRBD2
cdr3_length: 12
v_call: TRBV25-1
clone_size: .
j_call: TRBJ2-1
cdr3_aa: ASAGGGPYNEQF

d_call: .
cdr3_length: 10
v_call: TRBV12-5
clone_size: few
j_call: TRBJ1-1
cdr3_aa: ASGLVAAEAF

d_call: .
cdr3_length: 12
v_call: TRBV5-1
clone_size: few
j_call: TRBJ1-6
cdr3_aa: ASTSGEDHSPLH

d_call: TRBD1
cdr3_length: 12
v_call: TRBV7-9
clone_size: .
j_call: TRBJ1-6
cdr3_aa: ASSRRDRGSPLH

d_call: .
cdr3_length: 12
v_call: TRBV6-5
clone_size: few
j_call: TRBJ1-2
cdr3_aa: ASSRDISIPPRT

d_call: TRBD1
cdr3_length: 12
v_call: TRBV6-5
clone_size: .
j_call: TRBJ1-2
cdr3_aa: ASSYTGGVGGYT

d_call: TRBD2
cdr3_length: 14
v_call: TRBV5-1
clone_size: .
j_call: TRBJ2-1
cdr3_aa: ASNNGGGESYNEQF

d_call: TRBD1
cdr3_length: 12
v_call: TRBV6-5
clone_size: .
j_call: TRBJ1-2
cdr3_aa: ASSYSQGAIGYT

d_call: .
cdr3_length: 13
v_call: TRBV27
clone_size: many
j_call: TRBJ2-3
cdr3_aa: ASSLRTPDTDTQY

d_call: TRBD1
cdr3_length: 10
v_call: TRBV20-1
clone_size: few
j_call: TRBJ1-5
cdr3_aa: SAVTGSQPQH

d_call: .
cdr3_length: 11
v_call: TRBV29-1
clone_size: .
j_call: TRBJ1-1
cdr3_aa: SATPYRDTEAF

d_call: .
cdr3_length: 13
v_call: TRBV9
clone_size: .
j_call: TRBJ2-1
cdr3_aa: ASSAGPGLINEQF

d_call: .
cdr3_length: 13
v_call: TRBV7-9
clone_size: once
j_call: TRBJ1-2
cdr3_aa: ASSPLQTANYGYT

d_call: .
cdr3_length: 11
v_call: TRBV24-1
clone_size: .
j_call: TRBJ2-3
cdr3_aa: ATQGQHTDTQY

d_call: TRBD2
cdr3_length: 12
v_call: TRBV6-5
clone_size: few
j_call: TRBJ2-7
cdr3_aa: ASSYGRGGHEQY

d_call: .
cdr3_length: 13
v_call: TRBV7-2
clone_size: .
j_call: TRBJ1-5
cdr3_aa: ASSSVQGSNQPQH

d_call: .
cdr3_length: 11
v_call: TRBV30
clone_size: .
j_call: TRBJ1-5
cdr3_aa: AFSRGTSPSQH

d_call: .
cdr3_length: 13
v_call: TRBV4-3
clone_size: many
j_call: TRBJ2-3
cdr3_aa: ASSQRQYSTDTQY

d_call: TRBD2
cdr3_length: 14
v_call: TRBV7-3
clone_size: .
j_call: TRBJ2-1
cdr3_aa: ASSPGFAGGHNEQF

d_call: .
cdr3_length: 12
v_call: TRBV20-1
clone_size: .
j_call: TRBJ1-1
cdr3_aa: SARPEQGVTEAF

d_call: .
cdr3_length: 14
v_call: TRBV9
clone_size: .
j_call: TRBJ1-2
cdr3_aa: ASSITGQGQNYGYT